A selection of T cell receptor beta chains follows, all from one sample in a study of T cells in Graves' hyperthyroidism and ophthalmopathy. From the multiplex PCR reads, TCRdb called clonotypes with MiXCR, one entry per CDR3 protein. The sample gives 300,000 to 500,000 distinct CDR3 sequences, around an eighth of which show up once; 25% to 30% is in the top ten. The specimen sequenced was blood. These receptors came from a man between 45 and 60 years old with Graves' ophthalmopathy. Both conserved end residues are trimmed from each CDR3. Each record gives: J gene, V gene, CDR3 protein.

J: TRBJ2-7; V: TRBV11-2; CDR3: ASSFVLAGGEQY
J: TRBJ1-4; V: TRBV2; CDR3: ASGGTFRGQTNEKLF
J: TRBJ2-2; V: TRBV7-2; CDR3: ASSPVTSALNTGELF
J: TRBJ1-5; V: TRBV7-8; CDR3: ASSLVPRSNQPQH
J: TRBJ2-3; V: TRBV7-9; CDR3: ASSRIDGFDTQY
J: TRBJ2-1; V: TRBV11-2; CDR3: ASSLSGQEPGEQF
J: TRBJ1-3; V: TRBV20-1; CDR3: SARGVLSPSGNTIY
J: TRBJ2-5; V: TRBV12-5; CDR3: ASGSRKETQY
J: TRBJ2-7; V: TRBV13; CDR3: ASSSPGLAAPGTSYEQY
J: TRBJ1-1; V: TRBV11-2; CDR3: ASSLRGYEAF
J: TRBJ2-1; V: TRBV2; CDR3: AAGGPIEQF
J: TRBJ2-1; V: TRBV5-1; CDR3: ASSLRVGGNNEQF
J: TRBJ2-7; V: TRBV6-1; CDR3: ASSKSGQQTYEQY
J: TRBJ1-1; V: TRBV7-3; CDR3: ASSPQTGLTEAF
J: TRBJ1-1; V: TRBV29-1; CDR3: SVHGQGTEAF
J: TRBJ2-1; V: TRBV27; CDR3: ASSRPSYNEQF
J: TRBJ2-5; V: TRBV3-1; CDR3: ASSLPLQTQY
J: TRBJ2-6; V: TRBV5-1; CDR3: ASSFFGRAGSGANVLT
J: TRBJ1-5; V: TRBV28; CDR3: ASSLRAAGPGNQPQH
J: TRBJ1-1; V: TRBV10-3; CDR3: AISAGRGPNTEAF
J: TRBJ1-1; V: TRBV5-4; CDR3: ASRVGGARDTEAF
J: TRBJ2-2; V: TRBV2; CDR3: ASSVRARGDTGELF
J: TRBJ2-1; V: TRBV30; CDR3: AWSVYGELFGEQF
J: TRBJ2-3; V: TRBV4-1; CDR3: ASSSGRASTDTQY
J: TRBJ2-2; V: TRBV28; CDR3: ASRSPLGYTGELF
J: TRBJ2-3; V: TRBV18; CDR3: ASSPNTDTQY
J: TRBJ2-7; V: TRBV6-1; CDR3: ASTLREGSYEQY